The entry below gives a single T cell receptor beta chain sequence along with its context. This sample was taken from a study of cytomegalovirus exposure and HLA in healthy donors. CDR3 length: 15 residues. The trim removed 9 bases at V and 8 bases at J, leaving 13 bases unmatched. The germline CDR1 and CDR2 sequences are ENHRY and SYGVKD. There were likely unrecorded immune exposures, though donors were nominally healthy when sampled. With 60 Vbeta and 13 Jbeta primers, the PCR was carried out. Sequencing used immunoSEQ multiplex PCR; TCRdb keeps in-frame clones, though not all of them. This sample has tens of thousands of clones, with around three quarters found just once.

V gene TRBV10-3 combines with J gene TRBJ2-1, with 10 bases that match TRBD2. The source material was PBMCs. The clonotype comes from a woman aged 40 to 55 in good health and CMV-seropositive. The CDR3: CAILDSGRIGDEQFF. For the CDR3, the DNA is TGTGCCATACTAGATAGCGGGAGGATCGGCGATGAGCAGTTCTTC.